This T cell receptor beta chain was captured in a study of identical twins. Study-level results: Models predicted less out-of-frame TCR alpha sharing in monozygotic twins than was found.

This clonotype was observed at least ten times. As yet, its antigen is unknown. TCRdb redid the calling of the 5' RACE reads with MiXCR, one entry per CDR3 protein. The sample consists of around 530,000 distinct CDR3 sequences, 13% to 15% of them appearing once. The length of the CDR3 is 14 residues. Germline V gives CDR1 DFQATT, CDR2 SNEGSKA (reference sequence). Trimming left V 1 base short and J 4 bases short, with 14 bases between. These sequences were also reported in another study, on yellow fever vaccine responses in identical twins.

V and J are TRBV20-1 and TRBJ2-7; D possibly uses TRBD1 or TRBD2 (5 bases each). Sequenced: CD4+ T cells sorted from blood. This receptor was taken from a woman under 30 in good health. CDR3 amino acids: CSARAGTALYEQYF. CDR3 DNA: TGCAGTGCTAGAGCGGGGACGGCTTTGTACGAGCAGTACTTC.